Only a few counts were recorded for the clone carrying this TCR beta chain. As yet, its antigen is unknown. The data originate from a study of Tregs in tolerant kidney transplant recipients. Findings and limits, study-wide: Findings come from small patient numbers and require larger validation.

Trimming took 2 bases from V and 8 from J; bases not matched to a gene: 4. CDR1 and CDR2 (germline): MNHEY, SVGAGI. CDR3 length: 15 amino acids. The method was immunoSEQ multiplex PCR; TCRdb's version includes in-frame clones alone and lacks a portion of them. The data show about 17,000 clones, with roughly 80% seen just once and almost 2.5% held by the top ten. The sequence came from a human donor in good health. Input material: Tregs from blood. V usage is TRBV6-5 and J usage is TRBJ1-6, with 9 bases that match TRBD1. This CDR3 is CASSYRQGEDSPLHF. The CDR3 DNA sequence: TGTGCCAGCAGTTACCGACAGGGGGAGGATTCACCCCTCCACTTT.